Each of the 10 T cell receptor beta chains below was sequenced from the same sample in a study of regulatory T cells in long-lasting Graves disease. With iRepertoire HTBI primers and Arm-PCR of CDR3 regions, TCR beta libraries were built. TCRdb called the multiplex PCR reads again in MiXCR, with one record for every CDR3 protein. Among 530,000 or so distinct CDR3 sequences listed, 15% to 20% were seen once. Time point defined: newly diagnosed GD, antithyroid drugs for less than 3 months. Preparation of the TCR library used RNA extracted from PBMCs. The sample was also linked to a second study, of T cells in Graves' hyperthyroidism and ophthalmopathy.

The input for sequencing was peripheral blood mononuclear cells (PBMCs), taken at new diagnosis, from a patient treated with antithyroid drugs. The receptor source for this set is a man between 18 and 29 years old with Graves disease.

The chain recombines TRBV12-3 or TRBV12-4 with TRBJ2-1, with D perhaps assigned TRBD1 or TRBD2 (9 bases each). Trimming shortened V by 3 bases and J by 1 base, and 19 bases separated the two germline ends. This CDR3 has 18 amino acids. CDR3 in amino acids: CASSLFLAGTGSYNEQFF. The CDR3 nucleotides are TGTGCCAGCAGTTTGTTCCTAGCGGGGACAGGGTCCTACAATGAGCAGTTCTTC.

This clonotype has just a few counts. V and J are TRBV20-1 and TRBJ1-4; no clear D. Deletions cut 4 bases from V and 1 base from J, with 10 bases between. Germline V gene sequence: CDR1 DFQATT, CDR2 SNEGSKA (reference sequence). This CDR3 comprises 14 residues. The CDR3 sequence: CSAKDQGTNEKLFF. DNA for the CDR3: TGCAGTGCTAAGGACCAAGGAACTAATGAAAAACTGTTTTTT.

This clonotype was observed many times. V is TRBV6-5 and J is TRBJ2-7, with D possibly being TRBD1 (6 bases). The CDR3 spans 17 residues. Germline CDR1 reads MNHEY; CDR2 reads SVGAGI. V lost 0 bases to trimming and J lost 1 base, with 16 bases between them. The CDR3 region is CASSYSPGQQSSYEQYF. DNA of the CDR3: TGTGCCAGCAGTTACTCTCCCGGACAGCAATCTTCCTACGAGCAGTACTTC.

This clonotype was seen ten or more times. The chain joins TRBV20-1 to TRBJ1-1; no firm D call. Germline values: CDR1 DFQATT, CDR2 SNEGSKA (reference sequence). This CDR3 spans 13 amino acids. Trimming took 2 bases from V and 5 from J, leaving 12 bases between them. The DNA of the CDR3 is TGCAGTGCTAGATCTGACCAGTTGACTGAAGCTTTCTTT. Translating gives CSARSDQLTEAFF.

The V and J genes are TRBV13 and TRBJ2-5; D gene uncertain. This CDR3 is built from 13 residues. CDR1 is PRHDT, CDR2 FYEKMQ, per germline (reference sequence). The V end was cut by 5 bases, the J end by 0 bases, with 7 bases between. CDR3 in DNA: TGTGCCAGCAGCGTTGGCCACCAAGAGACCCAGTACTTC. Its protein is CASSVGHQETQYF.

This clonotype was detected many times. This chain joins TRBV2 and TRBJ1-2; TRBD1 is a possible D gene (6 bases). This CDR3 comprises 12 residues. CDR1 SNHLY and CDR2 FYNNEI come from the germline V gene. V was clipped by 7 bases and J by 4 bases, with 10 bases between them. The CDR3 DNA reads TGTGCCAGCACTTCCAGGGGCTATGGCTACACCTTC. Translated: CASTSRGYGYTF.

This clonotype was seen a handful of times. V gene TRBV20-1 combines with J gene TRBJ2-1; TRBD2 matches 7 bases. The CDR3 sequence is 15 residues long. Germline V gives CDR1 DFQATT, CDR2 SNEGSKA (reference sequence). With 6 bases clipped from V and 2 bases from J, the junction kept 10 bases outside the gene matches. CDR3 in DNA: TGCAGTGCCCCGACTAGCCCGCCGACCTACAATGAGCAGTTCTTC. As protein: CSAPTSPPTYNEQFF.

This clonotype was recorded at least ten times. The DNA of the CDR3 is TGTGCCAGCACCTTGACTAGCGGGAGGCTAGATACGCAGTATTTT. Its protein product is CASTLTSGRLDTQYF. The rearrangement joins TRBV7-2 to TRBJ2-3; 13 bases align to TRBD2. CDR3 length: 15 residues. V was clipped by 7 bases and J by 5 bases; unmatched bases: 6. The germline V gene encodes CDR1 SGHTA and CDR2 FQGNSA.

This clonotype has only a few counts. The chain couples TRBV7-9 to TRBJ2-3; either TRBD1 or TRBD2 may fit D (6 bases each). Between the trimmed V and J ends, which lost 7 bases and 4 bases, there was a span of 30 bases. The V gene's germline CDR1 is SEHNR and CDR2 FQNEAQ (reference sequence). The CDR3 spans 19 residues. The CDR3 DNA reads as TGTGCCAGCACCCCCACTTTCAGGGGAGGCTCCCGGGGGCCAGATACGCAGTATTTT. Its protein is CASTPTFRGGSRGPDTQYF. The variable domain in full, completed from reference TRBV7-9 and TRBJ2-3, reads DTGVSQNPRHKITKRGQNVTFRCDPISEHNRLYWYRQTLGQGPEFLTYFQNEAQLEKSRLLSDRFSAERPKGSFSTLEIQRTEQGDSAMYLCASTPTFRGGSRGPDTQYFGPGTRLTVL.

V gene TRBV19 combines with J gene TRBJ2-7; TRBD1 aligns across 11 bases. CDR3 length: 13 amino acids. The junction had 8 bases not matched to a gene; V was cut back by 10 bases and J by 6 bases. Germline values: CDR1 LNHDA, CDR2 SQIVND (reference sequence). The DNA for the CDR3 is TGTGCCACTGGGGGGACAGGGGGAGGCGAGCAGTACTTC. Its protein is CATGGTGGGEQYF. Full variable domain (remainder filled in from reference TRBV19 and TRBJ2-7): DGGITQSPKYLFRKEGQNVTLSCEQNLNHDAMYWYRQDPGQGLRLIYYSQIVNDFQKGDIAEGYSVSREKKESFPLTVTSAQKNPTAFYLCATGGTGGGEQYFGPGTRLTVT.